The clone carrying this T cell receptor (beta chain) was seen a handful of times. Antigen unknown. Time point denoted: sample taken at primary tumor resection. From tumor, nontumor lung or frozen PBMC, whole RNA was taken unsorted for sequencing. The data are from a study of spatial heterogeneity in lung cancer. Points from the study as a whole: Expanded tumor TCRs that were ubiquitous appeared in blood more at resection than follow-up.

The CDR3 extends over 12 amino acids. The V and J ends lost 6 bases and 4 bases respectively, with 10 bases between them. Germline CDR1 reads SQVTM; CDR2 reads ANQGSEA. One entry per CDR3 protein results from TCRdb running MiXCR on the 5' RACE reads. The table records 50,000 or so distinct CDR3 sequences, about 11% of them present only once. This clonotype was sampled from a female donor with early-stage non-small cell lung cancer. The gene calls are TRBV29-1 and TRBJ1-5; D is unresolved. Sequenced material: PBMCs, taken at surgery. In DNA, the CDR3 is TGCAGCGTCGTTTCAGAAAATCAGCCCCAGCATTTT. Translating it yields CSVVSENQPQHF.